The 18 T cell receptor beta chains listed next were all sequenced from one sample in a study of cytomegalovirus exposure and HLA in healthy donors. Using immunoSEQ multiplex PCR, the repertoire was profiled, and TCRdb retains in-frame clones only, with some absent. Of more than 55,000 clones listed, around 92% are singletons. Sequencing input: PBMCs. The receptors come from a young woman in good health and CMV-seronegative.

For the CDR3, the DNA is TGTGCCAGCAGTTCCAAACAGGGGGTCGTCGGTGGCTACACCTTC. Protein sequence: CASSSKQGVVGGYTF. The genes are TRBV6-5 and TRBJ1-2; 8 nucleotides align to TRBD1. Germline CDR1 reads MNHEY; CDR2 reads SVGAGI. Trimming removed 4 bases from V and 7 bases from J; junction bases left unmatched: 11. The CDR3 totals 15 residues.

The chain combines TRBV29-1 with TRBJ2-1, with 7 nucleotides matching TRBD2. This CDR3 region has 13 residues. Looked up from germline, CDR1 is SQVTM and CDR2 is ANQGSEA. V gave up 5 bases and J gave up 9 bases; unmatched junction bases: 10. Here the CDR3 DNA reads TGCAGCGTTCACAGGACTGGGGGGGGTGAGCAGTTCTTC. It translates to CSVHRTGGGEQFF.

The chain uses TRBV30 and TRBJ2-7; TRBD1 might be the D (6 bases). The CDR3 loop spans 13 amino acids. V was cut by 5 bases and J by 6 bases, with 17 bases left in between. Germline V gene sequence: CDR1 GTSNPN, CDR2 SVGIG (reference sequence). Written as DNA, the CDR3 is TGTGCCTGGGCAAGGGGGAATATCGGCGAGCAGTACTTC. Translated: CAWARGNIGEQYF.

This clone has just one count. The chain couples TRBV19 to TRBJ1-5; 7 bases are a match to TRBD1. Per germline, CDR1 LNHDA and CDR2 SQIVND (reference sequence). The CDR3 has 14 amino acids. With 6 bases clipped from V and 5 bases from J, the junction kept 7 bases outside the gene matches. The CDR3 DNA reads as TGTGCCAGTAGCTTACAGGGGTTCCATCAGCCCCAGCATTTT. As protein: CASSLQGFHQPQHF. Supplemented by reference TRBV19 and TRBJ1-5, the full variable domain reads DGGITQSPKYLFRKEGQNVTLSCEQNLNHDAMYWYRQDPGQGLRLIYYSQIVNDFQKGDIAEGYSVSREKKESFPLTVTSAQKNPTAFYLCASSLQGFHQPQHFGDGTRLSIL.

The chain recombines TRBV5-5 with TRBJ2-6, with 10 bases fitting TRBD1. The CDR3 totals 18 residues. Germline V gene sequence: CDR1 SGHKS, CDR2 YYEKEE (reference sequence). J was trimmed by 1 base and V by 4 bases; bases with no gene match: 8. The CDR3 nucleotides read TGTGCCAGCAGCCAGACAGGGGGCGATATATCTGGGGCCAACGTCCTGACTTTC. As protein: CASSQTGGDISGANVLTF.

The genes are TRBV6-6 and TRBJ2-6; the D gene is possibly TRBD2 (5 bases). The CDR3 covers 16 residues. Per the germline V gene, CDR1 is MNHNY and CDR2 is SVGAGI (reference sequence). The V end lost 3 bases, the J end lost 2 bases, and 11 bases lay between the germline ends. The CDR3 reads CASSYPRETGANVLTF. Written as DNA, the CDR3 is TGTGCCAGCAGTTATCCTCGGGAAACTGGGGCCAACGTCCTGACTTTC.

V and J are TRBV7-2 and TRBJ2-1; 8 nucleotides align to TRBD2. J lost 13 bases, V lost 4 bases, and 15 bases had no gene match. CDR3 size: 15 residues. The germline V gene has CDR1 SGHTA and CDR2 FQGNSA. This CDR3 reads CASSSTRSGAITQFF. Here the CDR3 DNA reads TGTGCCAGCAGCTCTACACGTAGCGGGGCCATAACTCAGTTCTTC.

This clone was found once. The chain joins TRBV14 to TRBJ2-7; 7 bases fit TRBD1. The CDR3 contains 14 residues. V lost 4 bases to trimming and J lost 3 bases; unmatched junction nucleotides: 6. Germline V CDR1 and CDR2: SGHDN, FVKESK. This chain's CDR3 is CASSRAGTVYEQYF. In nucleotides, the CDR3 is TGTGCCAGCAGCCGTGCCGGGACAGTCTACGAGCAGTACTTC.

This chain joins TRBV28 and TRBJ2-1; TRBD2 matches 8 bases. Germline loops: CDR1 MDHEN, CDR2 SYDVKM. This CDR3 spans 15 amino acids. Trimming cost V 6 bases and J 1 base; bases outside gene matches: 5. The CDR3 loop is CASRGAGASYNEQFF. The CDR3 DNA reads TGTGCCAGCAGAGGAGCGGGAGCGTCCTACAATGAGCAGTTCTTC. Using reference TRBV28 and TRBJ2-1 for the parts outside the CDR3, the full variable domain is DVKVTQSSRYLVKRTGEKVFLECVQDMDHENMFWYRQDPGLGLRLIYFSYDVKMKEKGDIPEGYSVSREKKERFSLILESASTNQTSMYLCASRGAGASYNEQFFGPGTRLTVL.

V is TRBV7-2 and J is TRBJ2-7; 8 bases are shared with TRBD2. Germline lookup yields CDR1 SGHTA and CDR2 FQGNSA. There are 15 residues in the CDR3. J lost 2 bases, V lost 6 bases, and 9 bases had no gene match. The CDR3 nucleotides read TGTGCCAGCAGACGTCTTGCGGGAGGTACCTACGAGCAGTACTTC. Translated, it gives CASRRLAGGTYEQYF.

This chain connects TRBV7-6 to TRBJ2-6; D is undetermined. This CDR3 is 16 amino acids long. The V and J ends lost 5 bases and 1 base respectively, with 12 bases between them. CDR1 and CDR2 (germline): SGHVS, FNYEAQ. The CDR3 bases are TGTGCCAGCAGCGATAGCATACGGTCTGGGGCCAACGTCCTGACTTTC. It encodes CASSDSIRSGANVLTF.

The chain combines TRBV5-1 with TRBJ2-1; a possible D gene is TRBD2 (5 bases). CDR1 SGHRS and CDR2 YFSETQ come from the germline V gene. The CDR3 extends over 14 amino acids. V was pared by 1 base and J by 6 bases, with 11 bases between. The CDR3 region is CASSLRVGGNEQFF. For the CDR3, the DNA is TGCGCCAGCAGCTTGAGGGTAGGAGGCAATGAGCAGTTCTTC.

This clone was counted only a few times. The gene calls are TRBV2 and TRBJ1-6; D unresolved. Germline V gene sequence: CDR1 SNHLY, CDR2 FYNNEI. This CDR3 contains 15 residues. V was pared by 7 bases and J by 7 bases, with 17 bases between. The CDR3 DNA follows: TGTGCCAGCACCCCCCTTACCACATACAATTCACCCCTCCACTTT. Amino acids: CASTPLTTYNSPLHF.

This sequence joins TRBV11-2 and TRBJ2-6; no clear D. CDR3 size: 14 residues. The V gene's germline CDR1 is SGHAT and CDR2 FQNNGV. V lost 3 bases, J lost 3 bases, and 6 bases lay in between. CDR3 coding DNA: TGTGCCAGCAGCTTTCTCTTTGGGGCCAACGTCCTGACTTTC. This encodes CASSFLFGANVLTF.

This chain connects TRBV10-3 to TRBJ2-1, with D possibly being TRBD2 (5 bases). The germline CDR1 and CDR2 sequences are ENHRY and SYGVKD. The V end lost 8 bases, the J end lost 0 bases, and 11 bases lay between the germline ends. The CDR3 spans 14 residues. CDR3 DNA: TGTGCCATCGCCGCCCGGGACTCCTACAATGAGCAGTTCTTC. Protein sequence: CAIAARDSYNEQFF.

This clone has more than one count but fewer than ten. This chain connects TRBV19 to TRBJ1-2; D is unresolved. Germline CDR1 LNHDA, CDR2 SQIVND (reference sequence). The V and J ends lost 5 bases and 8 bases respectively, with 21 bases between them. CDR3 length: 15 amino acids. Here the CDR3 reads CASSPTLSFQRGYTF. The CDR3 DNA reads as TGTGCCAGTAGTCCCACCCTTTCGTTTCAGCGGGGCTACACCTTC.

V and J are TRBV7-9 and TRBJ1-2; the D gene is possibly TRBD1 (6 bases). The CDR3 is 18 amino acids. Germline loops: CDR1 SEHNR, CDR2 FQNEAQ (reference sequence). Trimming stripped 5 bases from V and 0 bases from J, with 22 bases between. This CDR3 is CASSPRGGTAATNYGYTF. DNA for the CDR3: TGTGCCAGCAGCCCTAGGGGGGGAACAGCGGCAACTAACTATGGCTACACCTTC.

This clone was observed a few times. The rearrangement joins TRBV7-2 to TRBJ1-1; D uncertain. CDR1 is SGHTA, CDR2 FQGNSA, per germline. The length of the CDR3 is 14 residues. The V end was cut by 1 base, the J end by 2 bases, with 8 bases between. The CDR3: CASSLGLANTEAFF. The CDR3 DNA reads TGTGCCAGCAGCTTAGGCTTGGCAAACACTGAAGCTTTCTTT.